This TCR beta chain was observed in a study of T-cell memory formation after mild COVID-19. Study-wide results and caveats: Pre-infection memory contained some responding clones, which suggested that cross-reactive memory had joined.

This clonotype was counted only a few times. Its matching antigen is unknown. Each CDR3 protein is one row after TCRdb ran MiXCR on the 5' RACE reads. The sample contains about 210,000 distinct CDR3 sequences, roughly a tenth of which appear only once. Input material: PBMCs or a T cell subset sorted from them (not recorded which). The TCR sequence derives from a man aged 18 to 35 who had mild COVID-19 (a few samples of this study predate the infection). Cell type and time point are not known.

CDR3 sequence (DNA): TGTGCCAGCAGCTTAGTCAGGAGTTCACCCCTCCACTTT. Residues: CASSLVRSSPLHF. The rearrangement uses TRBV5-6 and TRBJ1-6; D uncertain. The CDR3 sequence is 13 residues long. Trimming stripped 2 bases from V and 9 bases from J, with 9 bases between. Per the germline V gene, CDR1 is SGHDT and CDR2 is YYEEEE.